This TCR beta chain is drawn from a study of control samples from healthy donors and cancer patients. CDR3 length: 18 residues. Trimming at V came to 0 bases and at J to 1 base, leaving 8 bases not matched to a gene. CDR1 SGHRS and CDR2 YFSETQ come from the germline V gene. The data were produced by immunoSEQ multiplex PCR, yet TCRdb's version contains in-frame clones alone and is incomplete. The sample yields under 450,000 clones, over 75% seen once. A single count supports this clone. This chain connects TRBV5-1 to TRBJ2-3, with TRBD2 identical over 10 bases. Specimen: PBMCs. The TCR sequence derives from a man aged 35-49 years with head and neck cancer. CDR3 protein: CASSLAPAGGPGTDTQYF. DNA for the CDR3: TGCGCCAGCAGCTTGGCCCCAGCGGGAGGGCCCGGCACAGATACGCAGTATTTT.